This T cell receptor (beta chain) was identified in a study of cytomegalovirus exposure and HLA in healthy donors. Broader study findings: Cytomegalovirus status was reportedly diagnosed by the classifier with high specificity and sensitivity. Altogether, some 170 TCR beta chains were recorded as cytomegalovirus-associated.

Per germline, CDR1 SGHTA and CDR2 FQGTGA. The CDR3 covers 15 residues. The V segment lost 4 bases and the J segment 10 bases; nucleotides outside the gene matches: 13. It was with 60 Vbeta and 13 Jbeta primers that the PCR ran. Sequenced by immunoSEQ multiplex PCR; TCRdb stores in-frame clones only, minus some. The sample includes 100,000 to 150,000 clones, 75% to 85% of them seen just once. A note on this clone: Its antigen is unidentified.

The rearrangement links TRBV7-3 to TRBJ2-1, with 7 bases lining up with TRBD2. The origin of this receptor is a man between 25 and 39 years old in good health and CMV-seropositive. The sequenced sample consisted of PBMCs. The CDR3 DNA is TGTGCCAGCAGCTGGACTAAAGCGGGACTCGGCGAGCAGTTCTTC. Protein product: CASSWTKAGLGEQFF.